This T cell receptor beta chain was identified in a study of human T cells and chemical hapten exposure. Looking at the study overall: Patients were mainly female, each with alopecia areata, totalis or universalis.

Documented time point: patch test 1, 2 weeks after DPC sensitization. Described treatment: therapeutic diphenylcyclopropenone sensitization with weekly scalp DPC. Blood draws preceded each patch test application. Alopecia patients, 18 to 70 years old and DPC-suitable, served as donors. TCRdb redid the calling of the RACE reads with MiXCR, one entry per CDR3 protein. The data show more than 65,000 distinct CDR3 sequences, 25% to 40% seen once. This CDR3 has 17 residues. V lost 5 bases to trimming and J lost 7 bases, with 24 bases between them. The V gene's germline CDR1 is SGHNT and CDR2 YYREEE (reference sequence).

The V call is TRBV5-4, the J call TRBJ2-2, with a tentative D call TRBD2 (6 bases). The clonotype was recovered from a man aged 40-55 years with alopecia areata. Some clones in this sample may be carry-over from other donors' samples. Sample: whole blood, taken in connection with sensitization to the hapten diphenylcyclopropenone (DPC). This CDR3 is CASRSAGVGGIGGELFF. The CDR3 DNA is TGTGCCAGCAGGTCGGCGGGTGTCGGAGGGATTGGCGGGGAGCTGTTTTTT.